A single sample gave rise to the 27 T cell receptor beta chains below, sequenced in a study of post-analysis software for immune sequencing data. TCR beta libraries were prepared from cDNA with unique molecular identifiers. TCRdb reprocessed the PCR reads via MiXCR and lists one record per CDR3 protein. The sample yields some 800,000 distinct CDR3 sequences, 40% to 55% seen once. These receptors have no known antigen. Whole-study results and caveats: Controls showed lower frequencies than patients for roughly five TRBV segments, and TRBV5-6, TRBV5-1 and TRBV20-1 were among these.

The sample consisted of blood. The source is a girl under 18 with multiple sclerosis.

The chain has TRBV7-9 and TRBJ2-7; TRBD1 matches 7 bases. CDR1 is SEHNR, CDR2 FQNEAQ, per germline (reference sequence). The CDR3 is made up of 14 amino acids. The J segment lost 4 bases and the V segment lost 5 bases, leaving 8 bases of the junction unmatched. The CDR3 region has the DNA TGTGCCAGCAGCGCCAACAGGGGAGAGTACGAGCAGTACTTC. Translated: CASSANRGEYEQYF.

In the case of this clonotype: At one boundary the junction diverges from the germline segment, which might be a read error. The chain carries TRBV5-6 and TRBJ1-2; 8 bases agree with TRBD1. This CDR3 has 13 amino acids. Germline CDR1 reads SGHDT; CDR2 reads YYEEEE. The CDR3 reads CASSLGQGAGCTF. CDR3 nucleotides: TGTGCCAGCAGCCTCGGACAGGGCGCCGGCTGCACCTTC.

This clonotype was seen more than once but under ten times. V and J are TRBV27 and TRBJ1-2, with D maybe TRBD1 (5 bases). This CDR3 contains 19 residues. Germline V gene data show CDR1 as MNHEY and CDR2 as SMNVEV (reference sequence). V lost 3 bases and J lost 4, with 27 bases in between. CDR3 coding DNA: TGTGCCAGCAGTTTCATTGGTGCGATGGGAACAGGTGAAGGCTATGGCTACACCTTC. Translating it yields CASSFIGAMGTGEGYGYTF.

DNA of the CDR3: TGCAGCGTTGACAGGCGCACAGATACGCAGTATTTT. Translation: CSVDRRTDTQYF. The chain is built from TRBV29-1 and TRBJ2-3; D gene unclear. The CDR3 sequence is 12 residues long. The V end was cut by 3 bases, the J end by 1 base, with 5 bases between. From germline, CDR1 is SQVTM and CDR2 ANQGSEA.

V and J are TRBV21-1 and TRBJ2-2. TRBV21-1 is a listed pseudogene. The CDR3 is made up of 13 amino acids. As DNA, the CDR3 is TGTGCCAGCAGCACCAGACAATACGGGGAGCTGTTTTTT. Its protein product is CASSTRQYGELFF.

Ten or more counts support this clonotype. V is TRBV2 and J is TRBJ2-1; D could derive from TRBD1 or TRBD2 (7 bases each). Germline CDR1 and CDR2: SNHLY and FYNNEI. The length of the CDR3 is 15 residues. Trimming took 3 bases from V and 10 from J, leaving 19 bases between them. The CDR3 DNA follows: TGTGCCAGCAGTGAGCGGACTATCAGGGGGGGGGAGCAGTTCTTC. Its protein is CASSERTIRGGEQFF.

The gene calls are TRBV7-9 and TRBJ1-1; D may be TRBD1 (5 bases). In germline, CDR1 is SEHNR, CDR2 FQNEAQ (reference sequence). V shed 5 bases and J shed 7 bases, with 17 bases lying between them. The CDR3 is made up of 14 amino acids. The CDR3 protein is CASSPISREDEAFF. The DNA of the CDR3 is TGTGCCAGCAGCCCAATAAGCAGGGAGGATGAAGCTTTCTTT.

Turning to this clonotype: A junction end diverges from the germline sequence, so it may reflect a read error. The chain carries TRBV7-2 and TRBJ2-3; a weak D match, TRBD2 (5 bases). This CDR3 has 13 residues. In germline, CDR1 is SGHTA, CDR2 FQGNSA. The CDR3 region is CASNPGSTDAQYF. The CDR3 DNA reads TGTGCCAGCAACCCGGGGAGCACAGATGCGCAGTATTTT.

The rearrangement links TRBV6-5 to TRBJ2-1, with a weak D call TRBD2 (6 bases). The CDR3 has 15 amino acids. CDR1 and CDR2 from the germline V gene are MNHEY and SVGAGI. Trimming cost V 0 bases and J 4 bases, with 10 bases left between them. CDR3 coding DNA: TGTGCCAGCAGTTACTCAGGGACTCAGTACAATGAGCAGTTCTTC. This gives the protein CASSYSGTQYNEQFF.

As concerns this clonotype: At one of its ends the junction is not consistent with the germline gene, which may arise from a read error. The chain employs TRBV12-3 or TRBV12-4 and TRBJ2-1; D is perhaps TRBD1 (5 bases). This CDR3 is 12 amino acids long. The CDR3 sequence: CASSPNRNGQFF. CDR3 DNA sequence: TGTGCCAGCAGTCCGAACAGGAATGGGCAGTTCTTC.

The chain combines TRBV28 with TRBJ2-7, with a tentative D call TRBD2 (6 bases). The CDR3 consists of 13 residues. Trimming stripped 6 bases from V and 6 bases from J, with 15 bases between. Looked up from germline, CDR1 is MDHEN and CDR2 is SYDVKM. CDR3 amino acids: CASREGSKGEQYF. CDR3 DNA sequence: TGTGCCAGCAGGGAGGGATCGAAAGGCGAGCAGTACTTC.

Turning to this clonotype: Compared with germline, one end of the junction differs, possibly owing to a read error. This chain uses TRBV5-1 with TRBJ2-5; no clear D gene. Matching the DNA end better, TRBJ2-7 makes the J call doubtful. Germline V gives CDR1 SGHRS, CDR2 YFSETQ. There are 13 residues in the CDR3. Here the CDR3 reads CAGSLGVGLEQYF. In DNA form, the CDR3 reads TGCGCCGGCAGCTTGGGTGTAGGGCTCGAGCAGTACTTC.

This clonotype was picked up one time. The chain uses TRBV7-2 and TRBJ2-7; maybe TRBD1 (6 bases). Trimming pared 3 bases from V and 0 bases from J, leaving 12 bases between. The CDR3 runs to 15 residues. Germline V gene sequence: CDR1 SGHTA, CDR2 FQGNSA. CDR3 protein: CASSFPGQRSYEQYF. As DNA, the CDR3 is TGTGCCAGCAGCTTCCCCGGACAGCGCTCCTACGAGCAGTACTTC. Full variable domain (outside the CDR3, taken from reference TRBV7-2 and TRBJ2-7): GAGVSQSPSNKVTEKGKDVELRCDPISGHTALYWYRQSLGQGLEFLIYFQGNSAPDKSGLPSDRFSAERTGGSVSTLTIQRTQQEDSAVYLCASSFPGQRSYEQYFGPGTRLTVT.

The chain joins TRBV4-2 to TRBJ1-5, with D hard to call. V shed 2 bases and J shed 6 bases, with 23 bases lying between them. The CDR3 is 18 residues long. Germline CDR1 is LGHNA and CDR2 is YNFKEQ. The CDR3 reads CASSQFPWTEAPPQPQHF. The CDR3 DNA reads TGTGCCAGCAGCCAATTCCCCTGGACGGAGGCTCCCCCTCAGCCCCAGCATTTT.

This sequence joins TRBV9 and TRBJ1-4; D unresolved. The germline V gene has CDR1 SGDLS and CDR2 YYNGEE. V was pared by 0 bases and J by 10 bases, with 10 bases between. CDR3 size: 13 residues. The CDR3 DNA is TGTGCCAGCAGCGTAGGGGCCGCCGGAAAACTGTTTTTT. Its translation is CASSVGAAGKLFF.

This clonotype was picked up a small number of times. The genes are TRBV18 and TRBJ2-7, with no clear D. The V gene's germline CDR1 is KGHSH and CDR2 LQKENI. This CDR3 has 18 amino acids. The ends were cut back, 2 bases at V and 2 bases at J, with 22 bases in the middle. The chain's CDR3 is CASSPSTWQDRPAYEQYF. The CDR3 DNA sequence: TGTGCCAGCTCACCATCAACTTGGCAGGACCGTCCCGCCTACGAGCAGTACTTC.

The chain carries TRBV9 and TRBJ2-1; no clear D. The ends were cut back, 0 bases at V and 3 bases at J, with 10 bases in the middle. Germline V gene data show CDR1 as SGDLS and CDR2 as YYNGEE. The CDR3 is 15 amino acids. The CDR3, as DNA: TGTGCCAGCAGCGTAGGGCCCGCCAACTACAATGAGCAGTTCTTC. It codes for CASSVGPANYNEQFF.

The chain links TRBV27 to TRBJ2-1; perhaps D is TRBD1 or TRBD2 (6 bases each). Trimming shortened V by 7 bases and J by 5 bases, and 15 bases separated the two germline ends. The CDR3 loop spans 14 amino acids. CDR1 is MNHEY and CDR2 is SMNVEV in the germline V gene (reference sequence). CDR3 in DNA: TGTGCCAGCAATCCCCTTCGGGGGCACAATGAGCAGTTCTTC. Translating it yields CASNPLRGHNEQFF.

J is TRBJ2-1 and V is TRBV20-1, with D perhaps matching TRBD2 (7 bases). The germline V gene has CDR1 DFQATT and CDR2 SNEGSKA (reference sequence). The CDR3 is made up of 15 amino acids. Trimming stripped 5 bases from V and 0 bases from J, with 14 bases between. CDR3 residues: CSAQRGARSYNEQFF. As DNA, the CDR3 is TGCAGTGCTCAACGGGGGGCCCGCTCCTACAATGAGCAGTTCTTC.

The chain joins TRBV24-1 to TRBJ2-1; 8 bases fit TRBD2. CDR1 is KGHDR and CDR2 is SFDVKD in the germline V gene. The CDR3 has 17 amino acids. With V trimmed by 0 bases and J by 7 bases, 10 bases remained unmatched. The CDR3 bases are TGTGCCACCAGTGATTTGCAAGGCACTAGCGGCCAGAATGAGCAGTTCTTC. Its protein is CATSDLQGTSGQNEQFF.

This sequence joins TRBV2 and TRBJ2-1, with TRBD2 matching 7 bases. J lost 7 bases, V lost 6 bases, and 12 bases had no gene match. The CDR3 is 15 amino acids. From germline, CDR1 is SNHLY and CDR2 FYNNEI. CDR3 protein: CASSEKPSGPNEQFF. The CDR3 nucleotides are TGTGCCAGCAGCGAAAAACCTAGCGGACCGAATGAGCAGTTCTTC.

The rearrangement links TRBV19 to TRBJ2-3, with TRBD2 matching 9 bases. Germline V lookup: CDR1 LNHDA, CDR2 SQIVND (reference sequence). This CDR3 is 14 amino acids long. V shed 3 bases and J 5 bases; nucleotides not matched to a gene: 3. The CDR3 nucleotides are TGTGCCAGTAGTATGGTAGCGGGAGAAGATACGCAGTATTTT. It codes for CASSMVAGEDTQYF. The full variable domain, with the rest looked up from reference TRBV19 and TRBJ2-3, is DGGITQSPKYLFRKEGQNVTLSCEQNLNHDAMYWYRQDPGQGLRLIYYSQIVNDFQKGDIAEGYSVSREKKESFPLTVTSAQKNPTAFYLCASSMVAGEDTQYFGPGTRLTVL.

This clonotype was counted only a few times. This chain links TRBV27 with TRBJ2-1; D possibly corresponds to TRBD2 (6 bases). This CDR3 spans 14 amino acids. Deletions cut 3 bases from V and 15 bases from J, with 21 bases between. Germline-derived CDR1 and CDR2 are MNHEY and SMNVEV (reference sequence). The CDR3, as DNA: TGTGCCAGCAGTTTTCGCGGGCGACCCGGGGGTCCGTTCTTC. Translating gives CASSFRGRPGGPFF.

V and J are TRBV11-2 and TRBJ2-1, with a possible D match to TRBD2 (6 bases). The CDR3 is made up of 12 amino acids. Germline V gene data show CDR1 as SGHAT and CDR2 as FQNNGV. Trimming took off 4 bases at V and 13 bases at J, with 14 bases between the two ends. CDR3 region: CASSSAGRPQFF. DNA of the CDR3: TGTGCCAGCAGCTCTGCGGGGCGCCCACAGTTCTTC.

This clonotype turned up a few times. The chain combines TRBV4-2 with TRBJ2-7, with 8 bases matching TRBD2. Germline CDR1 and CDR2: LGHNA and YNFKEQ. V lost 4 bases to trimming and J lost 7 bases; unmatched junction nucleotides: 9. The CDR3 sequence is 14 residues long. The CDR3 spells CASSRTGGGGEQYF. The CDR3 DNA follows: TGTGCCAGCAGCCGGACGGGAGGGGGGGGTGAGCAGTACTTC.

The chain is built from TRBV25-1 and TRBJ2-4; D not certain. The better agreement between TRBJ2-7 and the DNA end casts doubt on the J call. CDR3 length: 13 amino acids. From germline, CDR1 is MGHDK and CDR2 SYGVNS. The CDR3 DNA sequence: TGTGCCAGCAGTGAAATGGGGAACCACGAGCAGTACTTC. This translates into CASSEMGNHEQYF.

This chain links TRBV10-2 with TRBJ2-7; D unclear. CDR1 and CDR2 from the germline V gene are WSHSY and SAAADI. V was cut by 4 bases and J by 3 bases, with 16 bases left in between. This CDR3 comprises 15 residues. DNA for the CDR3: TGCGCCAGCAGTGGGGCCGAGCTACTCGACTACGAGCAGTACTTC. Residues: CASSGAELLDYEQYF.